This passage covers 25 T cell receptor beta chains from one sample sequenced in a study of blood T cell repertoires in COVID-19. Repertoires were generated with immunoSEQ multiplex PCR, while TCRdb's copy carries only in-frame clones and drops some. Among roughly 250,000 clones, roughly 90% were seen once, and the ten largest hold roughly 0.8%. The sequenced material came from peripheral blood. Source of these receptors: a woman aged 30 to 39 with acute or convalescent COVID-19.

CDR3 DNA: TGTGCCAGCAGCGCCTACATCAAAGGGGGAACAGGGGATAATGGCTACACCTTC. Its translation is CASSAYIKGGTGDNGYTF. The chain recombines TRBV9 with TRBJ1-2, with 7 bases fitting TRBD1. The germline V gene has CDR1 SGDLS and CDR2 YYNGEE. This CDR3 has 18 amino acids. With 3 bases clipped from V and 6 bases from J, the junction kept 20 bases outside the gene matches.

The chain has TRBV19 and TRBJ1-2; D is undetermined. V was pared by 6 bases and J by 0 bases, with 14 bases between. Germline values: CDR1 LNHDA, CDR2 SQIVND (reference sequence). The CDR3 spans 15 residues. In DNA form, the CDR3 reads TGTGCCAGTAGCCCGGACTGGAGTGCTAACTATGGCTACACCTTC. It codes for CASSPDWSANYGYTF. The full variable domain, completed using reference TRBV19 and TRBJ1-2, is DGGITQSPKYLFRKEGQNVTLSCEQNLNHDAMYWYRQDPGQGLRLIYYSQIVNDFQKGDIAEGYSVSREKKESFPLTVTSAQKNPTAFYLCASSPDWSANYGYTFGSGTRLTVV.

The chain uses TRBV12-5 and TRBJ2-7; 7 nucleotides line up with TRBD1. CDR3 length: 15 residues. CDR1 LGHNT and CDR2 FRNRAP come from the germline V gene. The J segment lost 2 bases and the V segment lost 4 bases, leaving 8 bases of the junction unmatched. CDR3 protein: CASGSSRQGPYEQYF. The CDR3 DNA sequence: TGTGCTAGTGGTTCATCCCGACAGGGACCCTACGAGCAGTACTTC. The full variable domain, in which reference TRBV12-5 and TRBJ2-7 provide the parts outside the CDR3, is DARVTQTPRHKVTEMGQEVTMRCQPILGHNTVFWYRQTMMQGLELLAYFRNRAPLDDSGMPKDRFSAEMPDATLATLKIQPSEPRDSAVYFCASGSSRQGPYEQYFGPGTRLTVT.

This rearrangement joins TRBV2 to TRBJ2-2; TRBD2 aligns across 9 bases. With V trimmed by 5 bases and J by 1 base, 2 bases remained unmatched. CDR1 and CDR2 (germline): SNHLY, FYNNEI. The CDR3 runs 15 residues. The CDR3 reads CASSSLAGNTGELFF. CDR3 coding DNA: TGTGCCAGCAGTTCACTAGCGGGGAACACCGGGGAGCTGTTTTTT.

This chain connects TRBV6-2 or TRBV6-3 to TRBJ2-7; 13 bases map to TRBD2. This CDR3 spans 14 amino acids. The germline gives CDR1 MNHEY, CDR2 SVGEGT. After removal of 5 bases from V and 3 bases from J, the junction contained 1 base not matched to a gene. This chain's CDR3 is CASSRTSGSYEQYF. In DNA form, the CDR3 reads TGTGCCAGCAGTAGGACTAGCGGGAGCTACGAGCAGTACTTC.

This clone occurred once. The genes are TRBV7-2 and TRBJ1-2, with D perhaps TRBD1 (5 bases). This CDR3 has 14 amino acids. Between the trimmed V and J ends, which lost 1 base and 7 bases, there was a span of 13 bases. CDR1 and CDR2 from the germline V gene are SGHTA and FQGNSA. CDR3 sequence reads: CASSLDGQGSGYTF. The CDR3 DNA is TGTGCCAGCAGCTTAGACGGTCAGGGTAGTGGCTACACCTTC.

The chain recombines TRBV11-3 with TRBJ2-7; D not resolved. Germline V lookup: CDR1 SGHNT, CDR2 YENEEA. The CDR3 covers 12 residues. The V end lost 5 bases, the J end lost 7 bases, and 12 bases lay between the germline ends. The CDR3 here is CASSRQRREQYF. The CDR3 DNA reads TGTGCCAGCAGCCGGCAGAGGCGGGAGCAGTACTTC.

The chain has TRBV9 and TRBJ1-6; a weak D match, TRBD1 (6 bases). The germline V gene has CDR1 SGDLS and CDR2 YYNGEE. V was shortened by 4 bases and J by 8 bases, with 13 bases between the two germline ends. This CDR3 comprises 14 residues. The CDR3 region is CASSLRAGDSPLHF. CDR3 in DNA: TGTGCCAGCAGCCTGAGGGCAGGGGATTCACCCCTCCACTTT.

The rearrangement uses TRBV6-5 and TRBJ1-2; 9 nucleotides align to TRBD1. The CDR3 loop spans 14 amino acids. V was pared by 2 bases and J by 4 bases, with 2 bases of the junction left unmatched. Per germline, CDR1 MNHEY and CDR2 SVGAGI. In nucleotides, the CDR3 is TGTGCCAGCAGTTACACGGACAGGGGCTATGGCTACACCTTC. Residues: CASSYTDRGYGYTF.

This rearrangement joins TRBV4-2 to TRBJ2-5; D call uncertain. The CDR3 is 15 residues long. Trimming shortened V by 1 base and J by 0 bases, and 9 bases separated the two germline ends. From germline, CDR1 is LGHNA and CDR2 YNFKEQ. The DNA of the CDR3 is TGTGCCAGCAGCCAAGCCCTAGAGTACCAAGAGACCCAGTACTTC. This codes for CASSQALEYQETQYF.

This sequence joins TRBV7-9 and TRBJ2-3, with D uncertain. Germline CDR1 reads SEHNR; CDR2 reads FQNEAQ (reference sequence). The CDR3 has 13 residues. V lost 3 bases and J 2 bases, leaving 6 bases between the germline ends. The chain's CDR3 is CASSFPYTDTQYF. The CDR3 nucleotides read TGTGCCAGCAGCTTTCCGTACACAGATACGCAGTATTTT. The variable domain in full, with the rest retrieved from reference TRBV7-9 and TRBJ2-3, is DTGVSQNPRHKITKRGQNVTFRCDPISEHNRLYWYRQTLGQGPEFLTYFQNEAQLEKSRLLSDRFSAERPKGSFSTLEIQRTEQGDSAMYLCASSFPYTDTQYFGPGTRLTVL.

This chain connects TRBV13 to TRBJ2-5; 10 positions match TRBD2. J gave up 5 bases and V 4 bases, and 4 bases lay outside the gene matches. The CDR3 is 14 residues long. Germline CDR1 reads PRHDT; CDR2 reads FYEKMQ (reference sequence). The CDR3 DNA sequence: TGTGCCAGCAGCTCGACTAGCGGGCGGGAGACCCAGTACTTC. Translated, it gives CASSSTSGRETQYF.

The chain carries TRBV7-2 and TRBJ1-1, with D unresolved. The CDR3 consists of 14 residues. CDR1 is SGHTA and CDR2 is FQGNSA in the germline V gene. The V end lost 5 bases, the J end lost 0 bases, and 10 bases lay between the germline ends. The CDR3 nucleotides read TGTGCCAGCAGCCTCAGTGGAGTGAACACTGAAGCTTTCTTT. Protein product: CASSLSGVNTEAFF.

This chain connects TRBV2 to TRBJ1-2, with D tentatively TRBD1 (6 bases). The CDR3 is made up of 13 amino acids. V gave up 5 bases and J gave up 4 bases, with 11 bases separating them. Looked up from germline, CDR1 is SNHLY and CDR2 is FYNNEI. The CDR3, as DNA: TGTGCCAGCAGTCAAGGGGGACTCTATGGCTACACCTTC. Its protein product is CASSQGGLYGYTF.

The V and J genes are TRBV9 and TRBJ2-2; no definite D call. Germline CDR1 SGDLS, CDR2 YYNGEE. Trimming took 1 base from V and 3 from J, leaving 7 bases between them. The CDR3 is 14 amino acids. DNA of the CDR3: TGTGCCAGCAGCGTACTCCAGGACACCGGGGAGCTGTTTTTT. Translated: CASSVLQDTGELFF.

This clone has a single count. The V gene is TRBV4-3, the J gene TRBJ2-1; D uncertain. The CDR3 consists of 15 residues. CDR1 is LGHNA and CDR2 is YSLEER in the germline V gene. The germline V and J ends were trimmed by 2 bases and 3 bases, with 11 bases remaining between them. The CDR3 sequence is CASSQFVGLYNEQFF. The CDR3 DNA follows: TGCGCCAGCAGCCAATTCGTGGGCCTCTACAATGAGCAGTTCTTC.

J is TRBJ2-2 and V is TRBV24-1, with TRBD1 matching over 8 bases. The CDR3 spans 16 residues. Germline V gene lookup returns CDR1 KGHDR and CDR2 SFDVKD. Germline trimming cut 2 bases from V and 1 base from J; bases unmatched to any gene: 2. In nucleotides, the CDR3 is TGTGCCACCAGTGATTGGGGGACAGGGAACACCGGGGAGCTGTTTTTT. Translated: CATSDWGTGNTGELFF.

The V call is TRBV18, the J call TRBJ2-1; 12 nucleotides line up with TRBD1. Per the germline V gene, CDR1 is KGHSH and CDR2 is LQKENI. V trimming: 3 bases; J trimming: 7 bases; junction bases outside the gene matches: 7. The CDR3 is made up of 16 amino acids. CDR3: CASSPLGTGGINEQFF. CDR3 coding DNA: TGTGCCAGCTCACCTCTAGGGACAGGGGGCATAAATGAGCAGTTCTTC.

The V call is TRBV29-1, the J call TRBJ1-2, with TRBD1 matching 7 bases. Germline lookup yields CDR1 SQVTM and CDR2 ANQGSEA. With V trimmed by 2 bases and J by 7 bases, 10 bases remained unmatched. CDR3 length: 14 residues. CDR3 amino acids: CSVENLQGKGGYTF. The CDR3 bases are TGCAGCGTTGAAAATCTACAGGGGAAGGGTGGCTACACCTTC.

The chain is built from TRBV4-1 and TRBJ1-6, with D possibly being TRBD1 (5 bases). V lost 5 bases, J lost 9 bases, and 17 bases lay in between. The CDR3 is made up of 15 amino acids. The V gene's germline CDR1 is MGHRA and CDR2 YSYEKL. The CDR3 protein is CASSNLQGIRSPLHF. Written as DNA, the CDR3 is TGCGCCAGCAGCAACCTGCAGGGAATCCGTTCACCCCTCCACTTT.

The V call is TRBV19, the J call TRBJ1-4, with a possible D match to TRBD1 (5 bases). V lost 6 bases and J 8 bases, leaving 10 bases between the germline ends. Germline values: CDR1 LNHDA, CDR2 SQIVND (reference sequence). This CDR3 has 12 amino acids. CDR3 sequence: CASRGAGEKLFF. The CDR3 DNA reads TGTGCCAGTAGAGGGGCGGGAGAAAAACTGTTTTTT.

The chain recombines TRBV30 with TRBJ2-5, with D possibly TRBD1 on 6 matching bases. The CDR3 is 14 residues long. V lost 0 bases, J lost 5 bases, and 13 bases lay in between. Germline assignment: CDR1 GTSNPN and CDR2 SVGIG (reference sequence). CDR3 loop: CAWSVLAGAETQYF. The CDR3 nucleotides are TGTGCCTGGAGTGTTCTGGCAGGGGCCGAGACCCAGTACTTC. Looking up the rest from reference TRBV30 and TRBJ2-5 gives the full variable domain: SQTIHQWPATLVQPVGSPLSLECTVEGTSNPNLYWYRQAAGRGLQLLFYSVGIGQISSEVPQNLSASRPQDRQFILSSKKLLLSDSGFYLCAWSVLAGAETQYFGPGTRLLVL.

The chain recombines TRBV20-1 with TRBJ2-7, with D unresolved. The CDR3 length is 13 residues. Trimming removed 3 bases at V and 0 bases at J, with 9 bases between. Germline V CDR1 and CDR2: DFQATT, SNEGSKA (reference sequence). This CDR3 is CSASAGFSYEQYF. The CDR3 coding sequence is TGCAGTGCTAGTGCCGGTTTCTCCTACGAGCAGTACTTC.

V gene TRBV5-6 combines with J gene TRBJ2-1; 7 bases map to TRBD2. The CDR3 runs 15 residues. V lost 2 bases to trimming and J lost 4 bases; unmatched junction nucleotides: 6. Germline V gene sequence: CDR1 SGHDT, CDR2 YYEEEE. CDR3 residues: CASSFRRETYNEQFF. The CDR3 DNA sequence: TGTGCCAGCAGCTTTCGGCGGGAGACTTACAATGAGCAGTTCTTC.

The chain joins TRBV19 to TRBJ2-7; 8 nucleotides match TRBD2. The CDR3 length is 15 residues. CDR1 is LNHDA and CDR2 is SQIVND in the germline V gene (reference sequence). With 5 bases clipped from V and 2 bases from J, the junction kept 8 bases outside the gene matches. CDR3 sequence reads: CASSVTGRGAYEQYF. CDR3 sequence (DNA): TGTGCCAGTAGTGTCACCGGGAGGGGGGCCTACGAGCAGTACTTC.